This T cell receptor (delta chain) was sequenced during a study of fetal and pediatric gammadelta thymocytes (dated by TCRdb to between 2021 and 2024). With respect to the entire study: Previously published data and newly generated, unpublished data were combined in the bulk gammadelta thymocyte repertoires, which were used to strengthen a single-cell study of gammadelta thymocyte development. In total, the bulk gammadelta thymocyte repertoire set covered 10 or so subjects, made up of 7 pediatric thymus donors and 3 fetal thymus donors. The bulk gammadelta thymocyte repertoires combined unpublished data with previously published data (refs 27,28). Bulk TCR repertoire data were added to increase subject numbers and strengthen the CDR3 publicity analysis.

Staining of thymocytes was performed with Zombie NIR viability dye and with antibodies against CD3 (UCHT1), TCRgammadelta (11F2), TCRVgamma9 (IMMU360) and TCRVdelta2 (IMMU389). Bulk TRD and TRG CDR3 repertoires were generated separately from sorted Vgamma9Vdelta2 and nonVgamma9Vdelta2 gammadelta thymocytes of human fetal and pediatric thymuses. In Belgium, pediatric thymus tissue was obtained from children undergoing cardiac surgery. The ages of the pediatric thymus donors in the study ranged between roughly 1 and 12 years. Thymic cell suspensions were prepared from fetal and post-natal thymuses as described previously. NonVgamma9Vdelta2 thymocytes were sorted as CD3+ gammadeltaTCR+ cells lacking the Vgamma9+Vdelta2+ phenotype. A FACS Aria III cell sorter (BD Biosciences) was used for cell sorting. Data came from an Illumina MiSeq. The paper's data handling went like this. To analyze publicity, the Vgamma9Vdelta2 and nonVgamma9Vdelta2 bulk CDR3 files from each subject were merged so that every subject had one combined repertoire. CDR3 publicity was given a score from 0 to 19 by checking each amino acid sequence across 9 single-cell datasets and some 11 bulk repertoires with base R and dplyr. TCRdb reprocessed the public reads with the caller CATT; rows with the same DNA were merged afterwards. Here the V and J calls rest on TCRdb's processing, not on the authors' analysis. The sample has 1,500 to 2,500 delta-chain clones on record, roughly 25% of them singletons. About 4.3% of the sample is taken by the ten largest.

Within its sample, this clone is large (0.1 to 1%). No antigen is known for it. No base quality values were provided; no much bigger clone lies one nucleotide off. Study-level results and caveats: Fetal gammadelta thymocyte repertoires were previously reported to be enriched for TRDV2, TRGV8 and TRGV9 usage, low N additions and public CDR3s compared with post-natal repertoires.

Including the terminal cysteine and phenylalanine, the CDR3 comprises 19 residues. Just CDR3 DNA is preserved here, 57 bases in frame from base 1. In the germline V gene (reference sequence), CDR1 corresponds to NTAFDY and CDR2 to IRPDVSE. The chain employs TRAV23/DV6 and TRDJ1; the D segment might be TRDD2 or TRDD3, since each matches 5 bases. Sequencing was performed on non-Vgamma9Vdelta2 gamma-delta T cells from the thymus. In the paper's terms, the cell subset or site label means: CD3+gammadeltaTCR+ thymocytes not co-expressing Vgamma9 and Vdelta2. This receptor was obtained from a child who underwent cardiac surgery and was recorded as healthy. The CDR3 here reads CAVRASRLLPIPAVDKLIF. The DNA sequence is TGTGCTGTGAGGGCTTCCAGACTTCTTCCGATACCCGCGGTCGATAAACTCATCTTT.